This T cell receptor beta chain was obtained from a study of blood T cell repertoires in COVID-19. Across the whole study: Italy, Spain and the United States were the sources of the convalescent and acute COVID-19 samples.

CDR1 is SGHTA and CDR2 is FQGTGA in the germline V gene. Trimming took off 5 bases at V and 4 bases at J, with 11 bases between the two ends. The length of the CDR3 is 13 residues. Clones were read by immunoSEQ multiplex PCR, and TCRdb kept only the in-frame ones, dropping some. This table holds roughly 150,000 clones, almost 80% found once. Specimen: peripheral blood. The gene calls are TRBV7-3 and TRBJ1-1, with D unclear. The sequence was obtained from a man in his sixties who had recovered from COVID-19. In DNA form, the CDR3 reads TGTGCCAGCAGCACCGGCTCGGGCACTGAAGCTTTCTTT. Translated: CASSTGSGTEAFF.